Below are 16 T cell receptor beta chains sequenced from a single sample in a study of blood T cells in healthy people across ages. Alongside a J-beta primer mix, a sample-barcoded 5' primer served in a second PCR lasting about 7 to 11 cycles. Via MiXCR, TCRdb re-called the 5' RACE reads, giving one row per CDR3 protein. The sample lists roughly 800,000 distinct CDR3 sequences, roughly 60% seen once, with around 20% in the top ten. The sample consisted of blood. The receptors derive from a man aged 25-40 years in good health.

This chain links TRBV7-6 with TRBJ2-3; D is uncertain. The CDR3 runs to 12 residues. Germline values: CDR1 SGHVS, CDR2 FNYEAQ. Trimming cost V 4 bases and J 4 bases, with 6 bases left between them. The CDR3 loop is CASSYLSDTQYF. The CDR3, as DNA: TGTGCCAGCAGCTACCTTTCAGATACGCAGTATTTT.

This clonotype was counted only a few times. The rearrangement links TRBV10-3 to TRBJ1-2, with 8 bases matching TRBD1. The CDR3 runs to 13 residues. J was trimmed by 6 bases and V by 7 bases; bases with no gene match: 7. The V gene's germline CDR1 is ENHRY and CDR2 SYGVKD. CDR3 protein: CAIKVAGGDGYTF. CDR3 coding DNA: TGTGCCATCAAGGTGGCAGGGGGCGATGGCTACACCTTC.

The rearrangement links TRBV5-1 to TRBJ2-7; no clear D. V was pared by 5 bases and J by 4 bases, with 13 bases between. Germline-derived CDR1 and CDR2 are SGHRS and YFSETQ. The CDR3 extends over 13 amino acids. Here the CDR3 reads CASSPFDKYEQYF. The CDR3 nucleotides read TGCGCCAGCAGTCCTTTTGATAAATACGAGCAGTACTTC.

This chain links TRBV29-1 with TRBJ2-3; D is unresolved. Germline V gene sequence: CDR1 SQVTM, CDR2 ANQGSEA. The ends were cut back, 6 bases at V and 2 bases at J, with 15 bases in the middle. CDR3 length: 14 amino acids. CDR3 in DNA: TGCAGCGTGGGGTCTCCCCTTGACACAGATACGCAGTATTTT. This codes for CSVGSPLDTDTQYF.

The rearrangement uses TRBV20-1 and TRBJ2-3; D is unclear. This CDR3 has 13 amino acids. Trimming took 4 bases from V and 2 from J, leaving 10 bases between them. Germline lookup yields CDR1 DFQATT and CDR2 SNEGSKA (reference sequence). The CDR3 bases are TGCAGTGCTAAACATCTACTCACAGATACGCAGTATTTT. Its protein product is CSAKHLLTDTQYF.

V gene TRBV30 combines with J gene TRBJ2-7, with TRBD2 as a possible D gene (5 bases). V lost 4 bases, J lost 2 bases, and 12 bases lay in between. The CDR3 loop spans 13 amino acids. Germline V gene data show CDR1 as GTSNPN and CDR2 as SVGIG (reference sequence). CDR3 in amino acids: CAWNTGVAYEQYF. For the CDR3, the DNA is TGTGCCTGGAATACCGGGGTCGCCTACGAGCAGTACTTC.

V gene TRBV7-9 combines with J gene TRBJ1-1, with 8 bases that match TRBD1. V was clipped by 5 bases and J by 3 bases; unmatched bases: 8. CDR3 length: 15 residues. Germline V CDR1 and CDR2: SEHNR, FQNEAQ (reference sequence). For the CDR3, the DNA is TGTGCCAGCAGCGCCATTGGACAGGGAGACACTGAAGCTTTCTTT. Its translation: CASSAIGQGDTEAFF.

This clonotype is a singleton in its sample. V is TRBV20-1 and J is TRBJ2-5, with 12 bases identical to TRBD2. The CDR3 spans 17 residues. Trimming removed 5 bases from V and 5 bases from J; junction bases left unmatched: 15. Germline loops: CDR1 DFQATT, CDR2 SNEGSKA (reference sequence). CDR3 DNA sequence: TGCAGTGCTCTCAGACTAGCGGGGGCCAAGATGGGGGAGACCCAGTACTTC. Residues: CSALRLAGAKMGETQYF.

The V gene is TRBV4-1, the J gene TRBJ2-2; D may correspond to TRBD1 or TRBD2 (5 bases each). The CDR3 has 16 residues. Between the trimmed V and J ends, which lost 0 bases and 2 bases, there was a span of 10 bases. Germline V gene lookup returns CDR1 MGHRA and CDR2 YSYEKL. DNA for the CDR3: TGCGCCAGCAGCCAAGAAACCGGGACCAACACCGGGGAGCTGTTTTTT. Translated, it gives CASSQETGTNTGELFF.

The V gene is TRBV12-3 or TRBV12-4, the J gene TRBJ2-5; 13 bases match TRBD2. This CDR3 is built from 17 residues. With V trimmed by 5 bases and J by 5 bases, 11 bases remained unmatched. CDR3 DNA sequence: TGTGCCAGCAGTCCACGGACTAGCGGGGGCGCCCGGGAGACCCAGTACTTC. The encoded protein is CASSPRTSGGARETQYF.

The J gene is TRBJ2-7, the V gene TRBV15; no reliable D call. V lost 1 base and J lost 5, with 12 bases in between. The germline V gene has CDR1 LNHNV and CDR2 YYDKDF (reference sequence). The CDR3 length is 14 residues. CDR3 DNA sequence: TGTGCCACCAGCAGAGTTCGCCAGCGTGACGAGCAGTACTTC. Its translation is CATSRVRQRDEQYF.

The chain joins TRBV10-1 to TRBJ2-7; 7 nucleotides match TRBD1. Per the germline V gene, CDR1 is WNHNN and CDR2 is SYGVQD (reference sequence). CDR3 length: 14 residues. J gave up 2 bases and V 2 bases, and 3 bases lay outside the gene matches. The CDR3 reads CASSEGTAPYEQYF. In nucleotides, the CDR3 is TGCGCCAGCAGTGAGGGGACAGCTCCCTACGAGCAGTACTTC.

This chain uses TRBV29-1 with TRBJ1-1, with TRBD1 identical over 9 bases. Germline V gives CDR1 SQVTM, CDR2 ANQGSEA. The CDR3 is made up of 15 amino acids. V was pared by 7 bases and J by 3 bases, with 12 bases of the junction left unmatched. CDR3 loop: CSGAHGTGKYTEAFF. The CDR3 DNA reads as TGCAGCGGAGCCCACGGGACAGGGAAGTACACTGAAGCTTTCTTT.

The chain employs TRBV6-1 and TRBJ2-3; D is undetermined. The CDR3 loop spans 14 amino acids. Germline V gene data show CDR1 as MNHNS and CDR2 as SASEGT. The CDR3 DNA follows: TGTCTTGTGATTGGCCAGGCATACACAGATACGCAGTATTTT. This encodes CLVIGQAYTDTQYF.

V gene TRBV28 combines with J gene TRBJ1-2; the match to TRBD1 covers 8 bases. J gave up 8 bases and V 3 bases, and 5 bases lay outside the gene matches. The CDR3 contains 13 residues. Germline V gene sequence: CDR1 MDHEN, CDR2 SYDVKM. CDR3 amino acids: CASSFAQGGGYTF. CDR3 sequence (DNA): TGTGCCAGCAGTTTCGCACAGGGGGGAGGCTACACCTTC.

This clonotype was seen just once. This may arise from a read error, as a much more abundant clone is one base away. The chain combines TRBV4-2 with TRBJ2-7; D not certain. Germline values: CDR1 LGHNA, CDR2 YNFKEQ. V gave up 4 bases and J gave up 5 bases, with 6 bases separating them. The CDR3 totals 11 residues. The CDR3 nucleotides read TGTGCCAGCAGCCGGATGGACGAGCAGTACTTC. It yields the protein CASSRMDEQYF.